This TCR beta chain was retrieved from a study of blood T cell repertoires in COVID-19. Study background: Both acute and convalescent COVID-19 samples were obtained from the United States, Italy and Spain. T cells, B-cell-depleted T cells, or PBMCs supplied cDNA or gDNA.

As originally analysed: Reference gene primer amplification in the assay estimated nucleated cell counts. Some clones are missing from TCRdb's copy, which holds only in-frame ones; the method was immunoSEQ multiplex PCR. The DNA was the basis for D and trimming; V, J and clone size are from that table. This table holds some 170,000 clones, around 76% found once. This CDR3 contains 15 residues. The germline V gene has CDR1 MNHEY and CDR2 SVGAGI. V was pared by 7 bases and J by 1 base, with 9 bases of the junction left unmatched. The sequencing sample was made of peripheral blood. V usage is TRBV6-5 and J usage is TRBJ1-1; 7 nucleotides align to TRBD1. The clonotype was recovered from a woman in her seventies with acute or convalescent COVID-19. The DNA of the CDR3 is TGTGCCAGCACCCGATCCGACAGGGCGAACACTGAAGCTTTCTTT. Protein sequence: CASTRSDRANTEAFF.